This paragraph reports one T cell receptor beta chain. These data originate in a study of OX40 agonist ivuxolimab in advanced cancers. Losses at the gene ends were 2 bases for V and 5 bases for J; bases not matched to a gene: 10. CDR3 size: 16 residues. The germline gives CDR1 MGHDK, CDR2 SYGVNS. Method: immunoSEQ multiplex PCR; TCRdb's copy keeps in-frame clones and lacks some. The sample has tens of thousands of clones, 85% to 90% seen once. Blood got drawn at baseline, again on cycle 4 day 1, and then on cycle 7 day 1. The TCR was taken from an adult with an advanced solid tumor such as melanoma, head and neck, liver or kidney cancer. The chain couples TRBV25-1 to TRBJ2-3; 7 bases are shared with TRBD1. The sample consisted of CD4+ or CD8+ T cells sorted from blood, taken in a trial of the OX40 agonist ivuxolimab. This chain's CDR3 is CASSEDATGRVDTQYF. The CDR3 region has the DNA TGTGCCAGCAGTGAAGATGCGACAGGGCGTGTAGATACGCAGTATTTT.